The 28 T cell receptor beta chains below come from one sample, sequenced in a study of blood T cell repertoires in COVID-19. TCRdb keeps only in-frame clones here, not all; method: immunoSEQ multiplex PCR. Of about 480,000 clones listed, 89% were seen once; the top ten hold about 0.91%. What was sequenced was peripheral blood. These TCRs come from a man younger than 35 with COVID-19, enrolled during active disease.

This clone appeared once. This chain joins TRBV5-1 and TRBJ2-5; TRBD2 matches 9 bases. CDR3 size: 17 residues. The V and J ends lost 3 bases and 1 base, in that order; junction bases with no gene match: 10. Germline V gene lookup returns CDR1 SGHRS and CDR2 YFSETQ. CDR3 amino acids: CASSWATRGGGQETQYF. CDR3 coding DNA: TGCGCCAGCAGCTGGGCGACTCGCGGGGGGGGCCAAGAGACCCAGTACTTC.

The chain links TRBV27 to TRBJ1-6; 8 bases align to TRBD1. V was pared by 8 bases and J by 10 bases, with 13 bases of the junction left unmatched. The germline CDR1 and CDR2 sequences are MNHEY and SMNVEV (reference sequence). The CDR3 has 15 amino acids. The CDR3 sequence: CASQNRTGRSSPLHF. The CDR3 DNA follows: TGTGCCAGCCAAAACCGGACAGGGAGGAGCTCACCCCTCCACTTT.

This chain connects TRBV12-3 or TRBV12-4 to TRBJ1-6; no clear D gene. The V gene lost 7 bases and the J gene lost 9 bases, with 13 bases spanning the gap. CDR3 size: 13 residues. CDR3 protein: CASTTASGSPLHF. CDR3 coding DNA: TGTGCCAGCACCACGGCTAGTGGTTCACCCCTCCACTTT.

This clone was counted only a few times. V is TRBV18 and J is TRBJ1-1; 7 nucleotides line up with TRBD1. V trimming: 6 bases; J trimming: 4 bases; junction bases outside the gene matches: 17. The CDR3 has 17 amino acids. Per germline, CDR1 KGHSH and CDR2 LQKENI. CDR3 DNA: TGTGCCAGCTCCCCGGGAGATCGGGACAGTTTTGGCACTGAAGCTTTCTTT. Amino acids: CASSPGDRDSFGTEAFF.

A few counts support this clone. This sequence joins TRBV5-1 and TRBJ1-3; no clear D. This CDR3 comprises 14 residues. Trimming left V 3 bases short and J 0 bases short, with 7 bases between. Germline V gene sequence: CDR1 SGHRS, CDR2 YFSETQ. CDR3 sequence reads: CASSSVSSGNTIYF. CDR3 coding DNA: TGCGCCAGCAGCTCAGTCTCCTCTGGAAACACCATATATTTT.

The genes are TRBV7-9 and TRBJ2-2, with D possibly being TRBD1 (6 bases). Germline V CDR1 and CDR2: SEHNR, FQNEAQ (reference sequence). Trimming took 5 bases from V and 6 from J, leaving 19 bases between them. This CDR3 region has 16 residues. The CDR3 DNA is TGTGCCAGCAGCCGACCCGAGCAGGGGATATCCGGGGAGCTGTTTTTT. Its translation is CASSRPEQGISGELFF.

The chain joins TRBV7-2 to TRBJ1-2; 9 bases align to TRBD1. V was clipped by 1 base and J by 5 bases; unmatched bases: 11. In germline, CDR1 is SGHTA, CDR2 FQGNSA. This CDR3 is built from 17 residues. The CDR3 nucleotides read TGTGCCAGCAGCTTAGGGATCGGAGCGGACAGGGGTTATGGCTACACCTTC. Its protein is CASSLGIGADRGYGYTF.

The chain is built from TRBV5-1 and TRBJ1-2; TRBD1 aligns across 10 bases. The CDR3 is 14 residues long. Germline trimming cut 4 bases from V and 4 bases from J; bases unmatched to any gene: 4. The germline V gene encodes CDR1 SGHRS and CDR2 YFSETQ. The CDR3 nucleotides read TGCGCCAGCAGCAACGGACAGGGGGGCTATGGCTACACCTTC. It yields the protein CASSNGQGGYGYTF.

The chain recombines TRBV9 with TRBJ2-1; 9 bases match TRBD2. The CDR3 is 17 residues long. The V segment lost 0 bases and the J segment 9 bases; nucleotides outside the gene matches: 13. Germline V gene sequence: CDR1 SGDLS, CDR2 YYNGEE. The CDR3 spells CASSVELGGRDPGEQFF. The CDR3, as DNA: TGTGCCAGCAGCGTAGAACTAGGCGGGAGGGACCCTGGTGAGCAGTTCTTC.

The V gene is TRBV5-1, the J gene TRBJ2-7; TRBD2 might be the D (5 bases). The length of the CDR3 is 13 residues. Germline CDR1 and CDR2: SGHRS and YFSETQ. The V gene lost 2 bases and the J gene lost 4 bases, with 10 bases spanning the gap. CDR3 amino acids: CASSFGIGYEQYF. The DNA of the CDR3 is TGCGCCAGCAGCTTCGGGATCGGGTACGAGCAGTACTTC.

The chain has TRBV11-2 and TRBJ2-3; TRBD2 matches 9 bases. The CDR3 totals 14 residues. V gave up 1 base and J gave up 7 bases; unmatched junction bases: 3. Germline V gene lookup returns CDR1 SGHAT and CDR2 FQNNGV. The CDR3 spells CASSLASGVNTQYF. The CDR3 coding sequence is TGTGCCAGCAGCTTAGCTAGCGGGGTTAATACGCAGTATTTT.

The chain recombines TRBV6-5 with TRBJ1-6; 7 nucleotides match TRBD1. The CDR3 has 15 residues. Germline loops: CDR1 MNHEY, CDR2 SVGAGI. V shed 6 bases and J 7 bases; nucleotides not matched to a gene: 9. CDR3 in DNA: TGTGCCAGCAGGCTACAGGGGAGCTTGAATTCACCCCTCCACTTT. This sequence encodes CASRLQGSLNSPLHF.

V usage is TRBV4-1 and J usage is TRBJ2-3, with a possible D match to TRBD2 (5 bases). CDR1 is MGHRA and CDR2 is YSYEKL in the germline V gene. The CDR3 covers 14 residues. The V gene lost 4 bases and the J gene lost 0 bases, with 8 bases spanning the gap. In DNA form, the CDR3 reads TGCGCCAGCAGCCCACGGACTAGCACAGATACGCAGTATTTT. This translates into CASSPRTSTDTQYF.

The V call is TRBV29-1, the J call TRBJ2-2, with D tentatively TRBD2 (6 bases). The V and J ends lost 7 bases and 7 bases respectively, with 13 bases between them. This CDR3 contains 12 residues. Germline-derived CDR1 and CDR2 are SQVTM and ANQGSEA. DNA of the CDR3: TGCAGCGGAACACGGGGGTTCGGGGAGCTGTTTTTT. As protein: CSGTRGFGELFF.

This clone has a handful of counts. The chain links TRBV7-9 to TRBJ2-7; D perhaps matches TRBD1 (6 bases). The V end lost 2 bases, the J end lost 2 bases, and 7 bases lay between the germline ends. The germline gives CDR1 SEHNR, CDR2 FQNEAQ (reference sequence). This CDR3 is built from 13 residues. CDR3 in DNA: TGTGCCAGCAGCTTACAGGGGACCTACGAGCAGTACTTC. Amino acids: CASSLQGTYEQYF. Full variable domain (outside the CDR3, taken from reference TRBV7-9 and TRBJ2-7): DTGVSQNPRHKITKRGQNVTFRCDPISEHNRLYWYRQTLGQGPEFLTYFQNEAQLEKSRLLSDRFSAERPKGSFSTLEIQRTEQGDSAMYLCASSLQGTYEQYFGPGTRLTVT.

This clone was detected only a few times. The CDR3 sequence is CASSLLSSEKLFF. The CDR3 DNA reads TGTGCCAGCAGCTTGTTAAGTAGTGAAAAACTGTTTTTT. This chain links TRBV5-6 with TRBJ1-4, with D uncertain. CDR1 and CDR2 from the germline V gene are SGHDT and YYEEEE. The CDR3 loop spans 13 amino acids. The V end was cut by 1 base, the J end by 7 bases, with 8 bases between.

The chain uses TRBV24-1 and TRBJ1-5; D possibly corresponds to TRBD1 (6 bases). CDR3 length: 15 amino acids. V was trimmed by 9 bases and J by 4 bases, leaving 18 bases between them. Germline-derived CDR1 and CDR2 are KGHDR and SFDVKD. In DNA form, the CDR3 reads TGTGCCACCCAACATCCGTCAGGGGAAAATCAGCCCCAGCATTTT. This translates into CATQHPSGENQPQHF.

The chain combines TRBV18 with TRBJ2-3; 8 bases map to TRBD2. This CDR3 comprises 16 residues. Germline V gene lookup returns CDR1 KGHSH and CDR2 LQKENI. V was clipped by 1 base and J by 4 bases; unmatched bases: 7. Here the CDR3 reads CASSPLSGGAADTQYF. DNA of the CDR3: TGTGCCAGCTCACCACTCTCGGGGGGGGCCGCAGATACGCAGTATTTT.

The J gene is TRBJ1-3, the V gene TRBV6-1; D perhaps matches TRBD1 (5 bases). V was clipped by 1 base and J by 2 bases, with 12 bases between them. Germline CDR1 and CDR2: MNHNS and SASEGT. The CDR3 consists of 16 residues. The CDR3 nucleotides read TGTGCCAGCAGTGAAGTAATGACAGTTGCTGGAAACACCATATATTTT. It encodes CASSEVMTVAGNTIYF.

The chain combines TRBV12-3 or TRBV12-4 with TRBJ2-3; no firm D call. Trimming took off 5 bases at V and 4 bases at J, with 7 bases between the two ends. CDR3 size: 12 residues. The CDR3 bases are TGTGCCAGCAGTCCCGTTGCAGATACGCAGTATTTT. Its protein product is CASSPVADTQYF.

The chain couples TRBV7-9 to TRBJ2-3; D is perhaps TRBD2 (7 bases). This CDR3 has 15 amino acids. V lost 1 base and J 5 bases, leaving 13 bases between the germline ends. Germline values: CDR1 SEHNR, CDR2 FQNEAQ (reference sequence). This chain's CDR3 is CASSLGGGAKDTQYF. The CDR3 bases are TGTGCCAGCAGCTTAGGAGGGGGGGCTAAAGATACGCAGTATTTT.

This clone is a singleton in its sample. The genes are TRBV6-5 and TRBJ2-1; tentative D call: TRBD2 (6 bases). CDR3 length: 15 residues. Germline V gene data show CDR1 as MNHEY and CDR2 as SVGAGI. V lost 5 bases to trimming and J lost 9 bases, with 20 bases between them. The CDR3 DNA follows: TGTGCCAGCAGTCTGGAGGACCTCTCCGGGGGTGAGCAGTTCTTC. This gives the protein CASSLEDLSGGEQFF.

The V call is TRBV7-8, the J call TRBJ2-7, with TRBD1 identical over 9 bases. CDR1 SGHVS and CDR2 FQNEAQ come from the germline V gene. This CDR3 has 15 amino acids. V dropped 1 base and J dropped 6; count of bases not matched to a gene: 7. CDR3 bases: TGTGCCAGCAGCTTAGGAGGGACAGGGATGGGCGAGCAGTACTTC. Protein: CASSLGGTGMGEQYF.

The chain has TRBV29-1 and TRBJ1-2, with 7 positions matching TRBD1. The CDR3 consists of 13 residues. Germline loops: CDR1 SQVTM, CDR2 ANQGSEA. Losses at the gene ends were 7 bases for V and 8 bases for J; bases not matched to a gene: 13. CDR3 region: CSAWDSEIRGYTF. The CDR3 DNA reads TGCAGCGCGTGGGACAGCGAGATAAGGGGCTACACCTTC. Filled out from reference TRBV29-1 and TRBJ1-2, the complete variable domain reads SAVISQKPSRDICQRGTSLTIQCQVDSQVTMMFWYRQQPGQSLTLIATANQGSEATYESGFVIDKFPISRPNLTFSTLTVSNMSPEDSSIYLCSAWDSEIRGYTFGSGTRLTVV.

The rearrangement uses TRBV12-2 and TRBJ2-7; TRBD2 was called by the table and not checked on the DNA. TRBV12-2 corresponds to a pseudogene. The CDR3 spans 17 residues. The CDR3 region is CASRLEVKTSVDYEQYF. The CDR3 nucleotides read TGTGCAAGTCGCTTAGAGGTTAAGACTAGCGTAGACTACGAGCAGTACTTC.

The CDR3 sequence is CASSSRTGGEAFF. In DNA form, the CDR3 reads TGTGCCAGCAGTTCCCGGACAGGGGGCGAAGCTTTCTTT. The rearrangement uses TRBV12-3 or TRBV12-4 and TRBJ1-1; 11 bases align to TRBD1. This CDR3 spans 13 amino acids. V trimming: 4 bases; J trimming: 8 bases; junction bases outside the gene matches: 3.

The chain employs TRBV18 and TRBJ1-1; 9 nucleotides line up with TRBD1. The trim removed 1 base at V and 4 bases at J, leaving 4 bases unmatched. The CDR3 sequence is 15 residues long. From germline, CDR1 is KGHSH and CDR2 LQKENI. The CDR3 DNA reads as TGTGCCAGCTCACCACTCGACAGGGGGGGCACTGAAGCTTTCTTT. Protein sequence: CASSPLDRGGTEAFF.

This chain joins TRBV2 and TRBJ1-5; D might be TRBD1 (5 bases). V gave up 0 bases and J gave up 3 bases, with 6 bases separating them. The CDR3 totals 14 residues. Germline CDR1 reads SNHLY; CDR2 reads FYNNEI. The CDR3 spells CASSEARDNQPQHF. DNA of the CDR3: TGTGCCAGCAGTGAAGCCAGGGACAATCAGCCCCAGCATTTT.